Here is one T cell receptor beta chain with its context. This entry is derived from a study of technical replicates of blood from a few donors. The germline CDR1 and CDR2 sequences are SGDLS and YYNGEE. The CDR3 contains 17 residues. V lost 7 bases and J 7 bases, leaving 26 bases between the germline ends. Libraries were prepared by immunoSEQ multiplex PCR; TCRdb keeps only in-frame clonotypes and omits some of them. The profile covers approximately 82,000 clones, with roughly 94% appearing a single time and 0.2% to 0.3% taken by the ten largest. This TCR was sampled from a human donor in good health. The chain has TRBV9 and TRBJ1-4; a possible D gene is TRBD1 (5 bases). Sequenced material: T cells isolated from PBMCs. For the CDR3, the DNA is TGTGCCAGCTCTCAGAGCCCGGGACGGGGGGATAGTGAAAAACTGTTTTTT. It specifies CASSQSPGRGDSEKLFF. Complete variable domain (other parts from reference TRBV9 and TRBJ1-4): DSGVTQTPKHLITATGQRVTLRCSPRSGDLSVYWYQQSLDQGLQFLIQYYNGEERAKGNILERFSAQQFPDLHSELNLSSLELGDSALYFCASSQSPGRGDSEKLFFGSGTQLSVL.